Sequencing of this T cell receptor beta chain was carried out in a study of blood T cells in healthy people across ages. General observations from the study: Per million T cells, TCR beta diversity dropped roughly linearly as age increased.

Alongside a J-beta primer mix, a sample-barcoded 5' primer served in a second PCR lasting about 7 to 11 cycles. TCRdb redid the calling of the 5' RACE reads with MiXCR, one entry per CDR3 protein. The sample consists of 1.5 million to 2 million distinct CDR3 sequences, roughly 27% of them appearing once. The CDR3 has 14 amino acids. Germline CDR1 and CDR2: SGHTA and FQGNSA. Trimming took off 5 bases at V and 5 bases at J, with 15 bases between the two ends. About this clonotype itself: The antigen remains undetermined.

Sequenced sample: blood. The chain recombines TRBV7-2 with TRBJ1-2, with D unresolved. The receptor was isolated from a woman between 25 and 40 years old in good health. The CDR3 bases are TGTGCCAGCAGCCCCAGCTGGACGGAATATGGCTACACCTTC. The encoded protein is CASSPSWTEYGYTF. The full variable domain, with the rest looked up from reference TRBV7-2 and TRBJ1-2, is GAGVSQSPSNKVTEKGKDVELRCDPISGHTALYWYRQSLGQGLEFLIYFQGNSAPDKSGLPSDRFSAERTGGSVSTLTIQRTQQEDSAVYLCASSPSWTEYGYTFGSGTRLTVV.